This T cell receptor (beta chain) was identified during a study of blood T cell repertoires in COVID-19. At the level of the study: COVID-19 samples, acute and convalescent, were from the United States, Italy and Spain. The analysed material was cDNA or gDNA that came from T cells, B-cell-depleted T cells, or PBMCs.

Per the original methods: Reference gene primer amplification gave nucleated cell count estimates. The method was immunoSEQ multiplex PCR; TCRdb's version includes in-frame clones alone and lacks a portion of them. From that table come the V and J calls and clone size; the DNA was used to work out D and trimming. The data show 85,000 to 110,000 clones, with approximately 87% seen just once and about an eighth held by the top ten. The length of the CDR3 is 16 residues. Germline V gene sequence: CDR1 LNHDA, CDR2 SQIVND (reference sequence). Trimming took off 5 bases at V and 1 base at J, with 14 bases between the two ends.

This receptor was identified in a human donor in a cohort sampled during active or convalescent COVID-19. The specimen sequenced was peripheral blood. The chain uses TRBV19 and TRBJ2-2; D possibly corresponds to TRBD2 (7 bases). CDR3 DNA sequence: TGTGCCAGTAGTCCGGAGGGGGGGTTGAACACCGGGGAGCTGTTTTTT. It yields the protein CASSPEGGLNTGELFF.